Shown below are 12 T cell receptor beta chains from a single sample sequenced in a study of response to subunit inactivated influenza vaccine. TCRdb fed the RT-PCR reads into MiXCR, producing one record per CDR3 protein. The sample lists fewer than 600,000 distinct CDR3 sequences, approximately 6.9% occurring once. Sequencing was performed on PBMCs from blood, taken around 2 years after vaccination. Receptor source: a man between 50 and 70 years old who received an inactivated influenza vaccine.

This clonotype showed up many times. J is TRBJ2-7 and V is TRBV29-1; TRBD1 matches 9 bases. The CDR3 runs 12 residues. Looked up from germline, CDR1 is SQVTM and CDR2 is ANQGSEA. J gave up 5 bases and V 6 bases, and 5 bases lay outside the gene matches. CDR3 nucleotides: TGCAGCGTGTGGACAGGGGTACACGAGCAGTACTTC. It encodes CSVWTGVHEQYF.

This clonotype turned up a few times. The CDR3 sequence is CASSKFPSGTQYF. CDR3 DNA: TGTGCCAGTAGTAAATTCCCATCAGGGACCCAGTACTTC. This chain links TRBV19 with TRBJ2-5; D unresolved. The CDR3 loop spans 13 amino acids. The V and J ends lost 4 bases and 7 bases respectively, with 13 bases between them. Germline CDR1 is LNHDA and CDR2 is SQIVND (reference sequence).

This clonotype was detected a few times. CDR3 residues: CASSQYGTSGESTDTQYF. The CDR3 DNA sequence: TGCGCCAGCAGCCAATATGGGACTAGCGGGGAAAGCACAGATACGCAGTATTTT. This chain links TRBV4-3 with TRBJ2-3; 13 nucleotides match TRBD2. With 2 bases clipped from V and 0 bases from J, the junction kept 5 bases outside the gene matches. The length of the CDR3 is 18 residues. Germline CDR1 reads LGHNA; CDR2 reads YSLEER.

This clonotype was counted ten times or more. V usage is TRBV20-1 and J usage is TRBJ2-4; a weak D match, TRBD1 (6 bases). The CDR3 consists of 14 residues. Looked up from germline, CDR1 is DFQATT and CDR2 is SNEGSKA (reference sequence). Trimming pared 5 bases from V and 7 bases from J, leaving 18 bases between. The CDR3 region is CSAFEGPGANIQYF. The CDR3 DNA reads TGCAGTGCTTTCGAGGGACCAGGGGCGAACATTCAGTACTTC.

This clonotype was detected only a few times. The chain employs TRBV12-3 or TRBV12-4 and TRBJ2-7; the D is unclear. V dropped 7 bases and J dropped 4 bases, with 17 bases sitting between them. The length of the CDR3 is 14 residues. The DNA of the CDR3 is TGTGCCAGCACCCCCGGTCTCAGGTCGTACGAGCAGTACTTC. Translating it yields CASTPGLRSYEQYF.

This clonotype showed up just a few times. This chain uses TRBV27 with TRBJ1-5; 11 positions match TRBD1. Germline V gene sequence: CDR1 MNHEY, CDR2 SMNVEV (reference sequence). The J segment lost 3 bases and the V segment lost 6 bases, leaving 7 bases of the junction unmatched. The CDR3 has 16 amino acids. The CDR3 DNA reads TGTGCCAGCAGAGATATGGGACAGGGGGACAATCAGCCCCAGCATTTT. Its protein is CASRDMGQGDNQPQHF.

This clonotype occurred a few times. This rearrangement joins TRBV20-1 to TRBJ1-2; D possibly corresponds to TRBD1 (5 bases). V lost 0 bases and J 5 bases, leaving 10 bases between the germline ends. CDR1 is DFQATT and CDR2 is SNEGSKA in the germline V gene (reference sequence). The CDR3 has 13 amino acids. The CDR3 sequence is CSARDSRVYGYTF. The CDR3 DNA reads as TGCAGTGCTAGAGATTCCAGGGTATATGGCTACACCTTC.

A few counts support this clonotype. The chain carries TRBV7-8 and TRBJ2-7, with 8 bases identical to TRBD2. The length of the CDR3 is 15 residues. The germline V gene has CDR1 SGHVS and CDR2 FQNEAQ. J was trimmed by 4 bases and V by 3 bases; bases with no gene match: 8. This CDR3 is CASSFLGLEEYEQYF. DNA of the CDR3: TGTGCCAGCAGCTTCTTGGGACTAGAAGAATACGAGCAGTACTTC.

There are many counts of this clonotype. DNA for the CDR3: TGCGCCAGCAGCTTGGCCTACGGGTACGAGCAGTACTTC. Translated: CASSLAYGYEQYF. The chain has TRBV5-1 and TRBJ2-7; no firm D call. Trimming took 0 bases from V and 4 from J, leaving 8 bases between them. The CDR3 is 13 residues long. The V gene's germline CDR1 is SGHRS and CDR2 YFSETQ. Complete variable domain (other parts from reference TRBV5-1 and TRBJ2-7): KAGVTQTPRYLIKTRGQQVTLSCSPISGHRSVSWYQQTPGQGLQFLFEYFSETQRNKGNFPGRFSGRQFSNSRSEMNVSTLELGDSALYLCASSLAYGYEQYFGPGTRLTVT.

This clonotype has ten or more counts. The rearrangement links TRBV4-2 to TRBJ2-3, with 11 bases matching TRBD2. Germline V gives CDR1 LGHNA, CDR2 YNFKEQ. V shed 4 bases and J 2 bases; nucleotides not matched to a gene: 5. CDR3 length equals 16 residues. CDR3 coding DNA: TGTGCCAGCAGCCCCGCTAGCGGGAGGACCACAGATACGCAGTATTTT. Encoded protein: CASSPASGRTTDTQYF.

This clonotype appeared a few times. The chain has TRBV6-1 and TRBJ2-2; tentatively, D is TRBD1 (6 bases). The CDR3 contains 13 residues. Trimming took off 5 bases at V and 3 bases at J, with 7 bases between the two ends. Germline lookup yields CDR1 MNHNS and CDR2 SASEGT. DNA for the CDR3: TGTGCCAGCAGTAGGGGGTACACCGGGGAGCTGTTTTTT. Protein: CASSRGYTGELFF.

The chain carries TRBV4-2 and TRBJ2-3; maybe TRBD2 (5 bases). The CDR3 runs to 16 residues. Germline CDR1 LGHNA, CDR2 YNFKEQ. With 0 bases removed from V and 1 base from J, the gap between germline ends came to 11 bases. CDR3 sequence reads: CASSQDRSGRTDTQYF. CDR3 bases: TGTGCCAGCAGCCAAGATAGGAGCGGACGCACAGATACGCAGTATTTT.